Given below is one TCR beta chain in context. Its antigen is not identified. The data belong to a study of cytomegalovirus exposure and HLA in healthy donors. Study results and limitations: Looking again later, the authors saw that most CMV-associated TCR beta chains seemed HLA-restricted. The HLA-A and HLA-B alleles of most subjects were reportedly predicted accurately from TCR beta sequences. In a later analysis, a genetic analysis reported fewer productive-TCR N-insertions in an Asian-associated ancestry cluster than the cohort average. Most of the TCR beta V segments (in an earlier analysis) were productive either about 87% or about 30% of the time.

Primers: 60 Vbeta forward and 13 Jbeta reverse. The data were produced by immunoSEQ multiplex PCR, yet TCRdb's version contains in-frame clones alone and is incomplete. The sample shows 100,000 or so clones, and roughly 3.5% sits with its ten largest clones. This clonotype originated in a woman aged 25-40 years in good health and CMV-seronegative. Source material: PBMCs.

The CDR3 nucleotides read TGTGCCAGCAGCTTGGCAGGACTGGCCTACGAGCAGTACTTC. This sequence encodes CASSLAGLAYEQYF. The chain carries TRBV5-6 and TRBJ2-7; TRBD2 is a possible D gene (5 bases). The CDR3 is made up of 14 amino acids. CDR1 is SGHDT, CDR2 YYEEEE, per germline. Trimming took 0 bases from V and 2 from J, leaving 9 bases between them.